Listed below are T cell receptor beta chains from one sample, sequenced in a study of OX40 agonist ivuxolimab in advanced cancers. Some clones are missing from TCRdb's copy, which holds only in-frame ones; the method was immunoSEQ multiplex PCR. This repertoire shows some 90,000 clones, more than 75% found once; its top ten account for 0.33%. The sample here was CD4+ or CD8+ T cells sorted from blood, taken in a trial of the OX40 agonist ivuxolimab. These receptor sequences come from an adult with an advanced solid tumor such as melanoma, head and neck, liver or kidney cancer. Both conserved end residues are part of each CDR3. A D gene is named only where the DNA matches it firmly. Clone size is stated in some rows and not others, as once, few, many or a class when expanded.

size	V	D	J	CDR3	DNA
.	TRBV6-5	.	TRBJ1-2	CASSNRVSLGYTF	TGTGCCAGCAGCAACAGGGTTTCTCTTGGCTACACCTTC
.	TRBV18	TRBD1	TRBJ1-1	CASSQGQGYTEAFF	TGTGCCAGCTCCCAGGGACAGGGGTACACTGAAGCTTTCTTT
.	TRBV28	TRBD1	TRBJ2-7	CASRKTGAPYEQYF	TGTGCCAGCAGGAAAACAGGGGCGCCCTACGAGCAGTACTTC
.	TRBV19	.	TRBJ1-5	CASSIAPGGARNQPQHF	TGTGCCAGTAGTATAGCCCCCGGGGGCGCACGGAATCAGCCCCAGCATTTT
.	TRBV4-2	TRBD1	TRBJ1-6	CASSREGQAAYNSPLHF	TGTGCCAGCAGCCGAGAGGGACAGGCCGCTTATAATTCACCCCTCCACTTT
.	TRBV5-1	TRBD1	TRBJ1-5	CASSWTGGKDQPQHF	TGCGCCAGCAGCTGGACAGGAGGGAAGGATCAGCCCCAGCATTTT
once	TRBV4-3	.	TRBJ2-6	CASSQVGRSGANVLTF	TGCGCCAGCAGCCAGGTCGGTCGCTCTGGGGCCAACGTCCTGACTTTC
.	TRBV30	.	TRBJ1-1	CAWSVPGSTEAFF	TGTGCCTGGAGTGTACCAGGGAGCACTGAAGCTTTCTTT
few	TRBV7-9	.	TRBJ1-2	CASSGEAGYGYTF	TGTGCCAGCAGCGGGGAGGCCGGCTATGGCTACACCTTC
.	TRBV6-5	.	TRBJ2-5	CASRKADRLGTQYF	TGTGCCAGCAGAAAAGCCGACCGCTTAGGGACCCAGTACTTC
.	TRBV7-2	.	TRBJ2-5	CASSSATGRRGTQYF	TGTGCCAGCAGCTCAGCGACCGGGAGACGAGGGACCCAGTACTTC
.	TRBV7-2	TRBD2	TRBJ2-1	CASSLSSGRALNEQFF	TGTGCCAGCAGCCTTTCTAGCGGGAGGGCCCTGAATGAGCAGTTCTTC
.	TRBV28	.	TRBJ2-4	CASKPGGGGVQNIQYF	TGTGCCAGCAAACCGGGGGGCGGTGGGGTCCAAAACATTCAGTACTTC
few	TRBV6-6	.	TRBJ1-2	CASSWAELDGYTF	TGTGCCAGCAGTTGGGCAGAGCTGGATGGCTACACCTTC
once	TRBV29-1	.	TRBJ1-5	CSEVRLGYSNQPQHF	TGCAGCGAAGTAAGGTTGGGGTATAGCAATCAGCCCCAGCATTTT
.	TRBV14	TRBD1	TRBJ2-7	CASSRDRGLEQYF	TGTGCCAGCAGCCGGGACAGGGGTCTCGAGCAGTACTTC
once	TRBV5-1	TRBD2	TRBJ2-1	CASSLMSGIYNEQFF	TGCGCCAGCAGCTTAATGAGCGGGATTTACAATGAGCAGTTCTTC
.	TRBV19	.	TRBJ1-2	CASSIDKNYGYTF	TGTGCCAGTAGTATCGACAAGAACTATGGCTACACCTTC
.	TRBV5-1	TRBD2	TRBJ2-5	CASSLGGTTGGETQYF	TGCGCCAGCAGCTTGGGGGGGACTACCGGAGGTGAGACCCAGTACTTC
.	TRBV5-5	.	TRBJ2-6	CASSLADSGANVLTF	TGTGCCAGCAGCTTGGCCGACTCTGGGGCCAACGTCCTGACTTTC
once	TRBV9	TRBD2	TRBJ2-2	CASSAASGTNTGELFF	TGTGCCAGCAGCGCCGCTAGCGGGACGAACACCGGGGAGCTGTTTTTT
.	TRBV7-9	TRBD2	TRBJ2-7	CASSTGLAGVYEQYF	TGTGCCAGCAGCACGGGACTAGCGGGAGTTTACGAGCAGTACTTC
.	TRBV7-9	.	TRBJ1-2	CASANTGTEYYGYTF	TGTGCCAGCGCAAACACTGGGACTGAATACTATGGCTACACCTTC
.	TRBV14	.	TRBJ2-3	CASSHLRTDTQYF	TGTGCCAGCAGCCATCTAAGGACAGATACGCAGTATTTT
.	TRBV7-9	.	TRBJ2-2	CASRISGGGGTGELFF	TGTGCCAGCAGAATTAGCGGAGGAGGGGGAACCGGGGAGCTGTTTTTT
.	TRBV5-6	.	TRBJ2-7	CASSLVRGDEQYF	TGTGCCAGCAGCTTGGTCAGGGGGGACGAGCAGTACTTC
few	TRBV5-1	.	TRBJ1-1	CASSLFVNTEAFF	TGCGCCAGCAGCTTGTTTGTGAACACTGAAGCTTTCTTT
.	TRBV7-2	TRBD2	TRBJ2-1	CASSQGLARSNEQFF	TGTGCCAGCAGCCAAGGACTAGCACGGAGTAATGAGCAGTTCTTC
.	TRBV29-1	TRBD2	TRBJ2-1	CSVTQTSGTVQFF	TGCAGCGTTACTCAGACTAGCGGGACTGTGCAGTTCTTC
.	TRBV4-2	TRBD2	TRBJ2-2	CASSLGLADNTGELFF	TGTGCCAGCAGCCTAGGACTAGCGGATAACACCGGGGAGCTGTTTTTT
.	TRBV7-2	TRBD2	TRBJ2-1	CASSTAGTSGYNEQFF	TGTGCCAGCAGCACCGCCGGGACTAGCGGGTACAATGAGCAGTTCTTC
once	TRBV7-9	.	TRBJ2-2	CASRRGQWGTGELFF	TGTGCCAGCAGACGGGGCCAATGGGGAACCGGGGAGCTGTTTTTT
.	TRBV9	TRBD2	TRBJ2-1	CASSPPSGGGNEQFF	TGTGCCAGCAGCCCCCCTAGCGGGGGAGGGAATGAGCAGTTCTTC
.	TRBV4-3	.	TRBJ2-1	CASSLRWGDGDEQFF	TGCGCCAGCAGCCTACGATGGGGAGACGGGGATGAGCAGTTCTTC
.	TRBV6-1	TRBD2	TRBJ2-2	CASSGTPKTSGNTGELFF	TGTGCCAGCAGTGGTACCCCCAAGACTAGCGGGAACACCGGGGAGCTGTTTTTT
.	TRBV15	.	TRBJ2-3	CATSRGTPSTDTQYF	TGTGCCACCAGCAGAGGGACACCCAGCACAGATACGCAGTATTTT
.	TRBV2	.	TRBJ1-1	CASTLGGLEAFF	TGTGCCAGCACCCTCGGAGGGCTTGAAGCTTTCTTT
.	TRBV28	TRBD1	TRBJ2-7	CASSSTGTGGGGSYF	TGTGCCAGCAGTTCTACCGGGACAGGGGGCGGGGGTTCGTACTTC
once	TRBV4-1	TRBD1	TRBJ2-7	CASSQTGDRVVYEQYF	TGCGCCAGCAGCCAAACCGGGGACAGGGTGGTCTACGAGCAGTACTTC
few	TRBV4-2	.	TRBJ2-7	CASSQDGRNGEQYF	TGTGCCAGCAGCCAAGATGGGCGGAACGGGGAGCAGTACTTC
.	TRBV7-2	TRBD1	TRBJ2-5	CASSPTGGYETQYF	TGTGCCAGCAGCCCGACAGGGGGTTACGAGACCCAGTACTTC
.	TRBV19	TRBD1	TRBJ2-2	CASSITGQGNTGELFF	TGTGCCAGTAGTATAACGGGACAGGGGAACACCGGGGAGCTGTTTTTT
.	TRBV7-9	.	TRBJ2-2	CASSTRETGELFF	TGTGCCAGCAGCACCCGGGAGACCGGGGAGCTGTTTTTT
.	TRBV6-6	.	TRBJ2-1	CASSSRVDPFF	TGTGCCAGCAGTTCCAGAGTAGATCCGTTCTTC
.	TRBV5-1	.	TRBJ2-6	CASSPDGNSGANVLTF	TGCGCCAGCAGCCCGGACGGTAACTCTGGGGCCAACGTCCTGACTTTC
.	TRBV7-7	.	TRBJ2-1	CASAPSGSNNEQFF	TGTGCCAGCGCACCGAGTGGCAGCAACAATGAGCAGTTCTTC
.	TRBV6-1	.	TRBJ2-5	CASSEGGRGWGTQYF	TGTGCCAGCAGTGAAGGTGGCCGGGGCTGGGGGACCCAGTACTTC
.	TRBV19	.	TRBJ2-1	CASSTPARNLNEQFF	TGTGCCAGTAGTACCCCAGCTAGAAATCTGAATGAGCAGTTCTTC
.	TRBV29-1	.	TRBJ2-1	CSVERGSYNEQFF	TGCAGCGTTGAAAGGGGGTCCTACAATGAGCAGTTCTTC
.	TRBV6-5	TRBD1	TRBJ1-1	CASSYTGGAEAFF	TGTGCCAGCAGTTACACAGGGGGCGCTGAAGCTTTCTTT
.	TRBV2	.	TRBJ2-1	CASSVIAAPYNEQFF	TGTGCCAGCAGTGTAATAGCGGCACCCTACAATGAGCAGTTCTTC
once	TRBV7-2	TRBD1	TRBJ1-1	CASSFQDRVATEAFF	TGTGCCAGCAGCTTCCAAGACAGGGTGGCCACTGAAGCTTTCTTT
.	TRBV30	.	TRBJ1-1	CAAPGRGGREAFF	TGTGCAGCCCCCGGGCGAGGGGGGAGAGAAGCTTTCTTT
once	TRBV2	.	TRBJ1-1	CASRGDTEAFF	TGTGCCAGCCGCGGGGACACTGAAGCTTTCTTT
.	TRBV28	TRBD2	TRBJ2-3	CASQAGGPPATDTQYF	TGTGCCAGCCAAGCGGGAGGGCCGCCCGCTACAGATACGCAGTATTTT
.	TRBV28	.	TRBJ2-5	CASNPAGSNQETQYF	TGTGCCAGCAATCCGGCGGGGTCCAACCAAGAGACCCAGTACTTC
.	TRBV18	TRBD2	TRBJ2-3	CASSQNGGSDDTQYF	TGTGCCAGCTCACAGAACGGCGGGAGTGACGATACGCAGTATTTT
.	TRBV9	.	TRBJ2-5	CASSVSQQETQYF	TGTGCCAGCAGCGTGAGTCAGCAAGAGACCCAGTACTTC
.	TRBV10-3	.	TRBJ2-5	CAISLSTDNQETQYF	TGTGCCATCAGTCTCTCGACAGATAACCAAGAGACCCAGTACTTC